This T cell receptor beta chain appears in the sequencing data of a study of cytotoxic CD8 clonotypes in ibrutinib-treated CLL. Overall study results and limits: Before falling back toward baseline at progression, clonality had risen at the time of ibrutinib response. Baseline clonality, higher than in age-matched healthy donors, tracked circulating CD8+ T-cell counts. There were few public clonotypes, and on treatment they contracted or stayed stable.

Notes on this clone: What it binds is unknown.

Produced via immunoSEQ multiplex PCR; TCRdb's table is partial and in-frame only. The data hold around 130,000 clones, with approximately 80% observed a single time. This CDR3 spans 14 amino acids. V lost 0 bases and J lost 5, with 10 bases in between. Germline CDR1 reads LGHNA; CDR2 reads YSLEER. The chain combines TRBV4-3 with TRBJ2-5; TRBD2 might be the D (6 bases). This clonotype originated in a human donor with chronic lymphocytic leukemia. Sequenced material: PBMCs, taken after 24 months of ibrutinib treatment. CDR3: CASSQDVGRETQYF. CDR3 nucleotides: TGCGCCAGCAGCCAAGACGTGGGGAGGGAGACCCAGTACTTC.